The clone carrying this T cell receptor (beta chain) was recorded at least ten times. Its antigen is undetermined. The method was immunoSEQ multiplex PCR; TCRdb's version includes in-frame clones alone and lacks a portion of them. The top ten hold 10% to 15% of the sample, which has some 510,000 clones, approximately 85% seen once. V lost 7 bases and J lost 0, with 9 bases in between. Germline V gene sequence: CDR1 SNHLY, CDR2 FYNNEI. The CDR3 is 14 residues long. This entry comes from a study of shared clonotypes between healthy human individuals. Points from the study as a whole: Collection of samples was limited to blood; tissue repertoires likely differ. Owing to a small donor count, the genetic and exposure-history diversity represented was limited.

The rearrangement links TRBV2 to TRBJ2-2; maybe TRBD1 (5 bases). Material: PBMCs. This TCR derives from a woman in her thirties or forties in good health. Some clones in this sample may be carry-over from other donors' samples. CDR3 sequence reads: CASTQGTNTGELFF. CDR3 coding DNA: TGTGCCAGCACGCAGGGAACGAACACCGGGGAGCTGTTTTTT. Filled out from reference TRBV2 and TRBJ2-2, the complete variable domain reads EPEVTQTPSHQVTQMGQEVILRCVPISNHLYFYWYRQILGQKVEFLVSFYNNEISEKSEIFDDQFSVERPDGSNFTLKIRSTKLEDSAMYFCASTQGTNTGELFFGEGSRLTVL.